One and the same sample provided the 13 T cell receptor beta chains below, sequenced in a study of blood T cell repertoires in COVID-19. The table came from immunoSEQ multiplex PCR; TCRdb's copy has only in-frame clones and leaves some out. The sample yields about 120,000 clones, under 90% seen once. Input material: peripheral blood. Receptors were obtained from a woman in her 70s with acute or convalescent COVID-19.

The genes are TRBV7-3 and TRBJ2-7; 8 nucleotides match TRBD1. Germline V gene data show CDR1 as SGHTA and CDR2 as FQGTGA. The junction had 6 bases not matched to a gene; V was cut back by 4 bases and J by 7 bases. The CDR3 has 13 residues. The CDR3 is CASSSGRGLEQYF. CDR3 DNA: TGTGCCAGCAGCTCCGGCAGGGGGCTTGAGCAGTACTTC.

The chain joins TRBV7-3 to TRBJ2-6, with 8 bases fitting TRBD1. This CDR3 contains 17 residues. The germline CDR1 and CDR2 sequences are SGHTA and FQGTGA. Unmatched junction bases numbered 3, after V lost 2 bases and J lost 0 bases. DNA of the CDR3: TGTGCCAGCAGCTTATCAGGGACAGGCTCTGGGGCCAACGTCCTGACTTTC. Protein: CASSLSGTGSGANVLTF.

The chain couples TRBV27 to TRBJ1-2, with 9 bases aligning to TRBD1. Germline lookup yields CDR1 MNHEY and CDR2 SMNVEV (reference sequence). The CDR3 sequence is 14 residues long. The V and J ends lost 6 bases and 3 bases, in that order; junction bases with no gene match: 5. This CDR3 reads CASRRDRVYYGYTF. CDR3 sequence (DNA): TGTGCCAGCAGACGGGACAGGGTATACTATGGCTACACCTTC.

The rearrangement joins TRBV7-2 to TRBJ1-3; D is uncertain. The germline V gene has CDR1 SGHTA and CDR2 FQGNSA. The CDR3 is 14 amino acids. Trimming removed 3 bases at V and 0 bases at J, with 6 bases between. The CDR3 coding sequence is TGTGCCAGCAGCTTGCGGGGCTCTGGAAACACCATATATTTT. Protein product: CASSLRGSGNTIYF.

J is TRBJ2-7 and V is TRBV3-1 (or the pseudogene TRBV3-2); 8 bases map to TRBD1. This CDR3 spans 14 amino acids. The V gene's germline CDR1 is LGHDT and CDR2 YNNKEL (reference sequence). Trimming at V came to 6 bases and at J to 7 bases, leaving 11 bases not matched to a gene. This CDR3 is CASSGKQGAYEQYV. The CDR3 DNA reads as TGTGCCAGCAGTGGGAAGCAGGGGGCTTATGAGCAGTACGTC.

This chain joins TRBV6-5 and TRBJ1-2; D may be TRBD1 (5 bases). This CDR3 has 13 residues. V was clipped by 6 bases and J by 5 bases, with 13 bases between them. From germline, CDR1 is MNHEY and CDR2 SVGAGI. CDR3: CASRQGAQYGYTF. Written as DNA, the CDR3 is TGTGCCAGCAGGCAAGGGGCCCAATATGGCTACACCTTC.

The chain recombines TRBV12-5 with TRBJ2-4; no definite D call. The CDR3 runs 14 residues. V shed 8 bases and J shed 0 bases, with 11 bases lying between them. Germline assignment: CDR1 LGHNT and CDR2 FRNRAP. The CDR3: CASRRFLAKNIQYF. For the CDR3, the DNA is TGTGCTAGTAGGAGATTCCTAGCCAAAAACATTCAGTACTTC. The full variable domain, its missing parts supplied by reference TRBV12-5 and TRBJ2-4, is DARVTQTPRHKVTEMGQEVTMRCQPILGHNTVFWYRQTMMQGLELLAYFRNRAPLDDSGMPKDRFSAEMPDATLATLKIQPSEPRDSAVYFCASRRFLAKNIQYFGAGTRLSVL.

This chain joins TRBV2 and TRBJ1-2, with D perhaps matching TRBD1 (5 bases). The CDR3 runs 14 residues. V shed 6 bases and J shed 1 base, with 12 bases lying between them. Per germline, CDR1 SNHLY and CDR2 FYNNEI. DNA of the CDR3: TGTGCCAGCAGCGCAGGGTTGGGTAACTATGGCTACACCTTC. It codes for CASSAGLGNYGYTF.

This rearrangement joins TRBV15 to TRBJ1-4, with D tentatively TRBD1 (5 bases). The CDR3 is 16 residues long. V lost 7 bases to trimming and J lost 2 bases, with 17 bases between them. Germline lookup yields CDR1 LNHNV and CDR2 YYDKDF (reference sequence). CDR3: CATTPGWGGTNEKLFF. The CDR3 region has the DNA TGTGCCACCACTCCCGGGTGGGGCGGTACTAATGAAAAACTGTTTTTT.

The chain employs TRBV20-1 and TRBJ1-1; D is unresolved. Germline V lookup: CDR1 DFQATT, CDR2 SNEGSKA (reference sequence). The germline V and J ends were trimmed by 1 base and 6 bases, with 6 bases remaining between them. This CDR3 spans 11 amino acids. This CDR3 reads CSARVAAEAFF. The CDR3 bases are TGCAGTGCTAGAGTGGCTGCTGAAGCTTTCTTT.

The rearrangement uses TRBV2 and TRBJ2-5; D gene unclear. Trimming took off 8 bases at V and 4 bases at J, with 14 bases between the two ends. Germline values: CDR1 SNHLY, CDR2 FYNNEI. The CDR3 sequence is 13 residues long. In DNA form, the CDR3 reads TGTGCCAGCTTTCTAGAAAATGGAGAGACCCAGTACTTC. It is translated as CASFLENGETQYF. The entire variable domain, with the rest obtained from reference TRBV2 and TRBJ2-5, is as follows: EPEVTQTPSHQVTQMGQEVILRCVPISNHLYFYWYRQILGQKVEFLVSFYNNEISEKSEIFDDQFSVERPDGSNFTLKIRSTKLEDSAMYFCASFLENGETQYFGPGTRLLVL.

This chain uses TRBV28 with TRBJ2-2; possible D gene TRBD2, 7 bases. Trimming cost V 6 bases and J 7 bases, with 18 bases left between them. This CDR3 spans 15 amino acids. Germline CDR1 is MDHEN and CDR2 is SYDVKM. The CDR3: CASRPAGLQGGELFF. The CDR3 region has the DNA TGTGCCAGCAGACCCGCGGGACTACAGGGCGGGGAGCTGTTTTTT.

In this sample, this clone turned up once. This rearrangement joins TRBV7-2 to TRBJ2-2; D is undetermined. Germline CDR1 SGHTA, CDR2 FQGNSA. With 2 bases removed from V and 4 bases from J, the gap between germline ends came to 17 bases. The length of the CDR3 is 17 residues. CDR3 DNA sequence: TGTGCCAGCAGCTTATCCCCAACTGGGCTCAGCACCGGGGAGCTGTTTTTT. This codes for CASSLSPTGLSTGELFF.